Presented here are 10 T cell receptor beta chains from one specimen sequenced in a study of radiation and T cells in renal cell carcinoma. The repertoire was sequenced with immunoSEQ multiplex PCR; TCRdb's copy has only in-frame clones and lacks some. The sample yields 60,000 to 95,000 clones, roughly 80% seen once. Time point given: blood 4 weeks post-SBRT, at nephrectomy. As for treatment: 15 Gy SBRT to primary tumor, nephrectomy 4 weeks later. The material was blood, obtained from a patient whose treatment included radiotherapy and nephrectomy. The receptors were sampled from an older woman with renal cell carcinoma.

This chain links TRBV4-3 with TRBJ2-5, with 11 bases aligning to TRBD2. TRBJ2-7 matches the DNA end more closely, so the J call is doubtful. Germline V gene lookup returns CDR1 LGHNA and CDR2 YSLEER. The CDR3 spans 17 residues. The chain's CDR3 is CASSQDLASGRFYEQYF. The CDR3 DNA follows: TGCGCCAGCAGCCAAGATCTCGCTAGCGGGAGGTTCTACGAGCAGTACTTC.

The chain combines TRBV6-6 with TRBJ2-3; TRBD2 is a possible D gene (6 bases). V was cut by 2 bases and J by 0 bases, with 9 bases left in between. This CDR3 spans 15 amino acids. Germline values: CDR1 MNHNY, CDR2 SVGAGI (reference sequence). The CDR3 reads CASSYGGASTDTQYF. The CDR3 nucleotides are TGTGCCAGCAGTTACGGCGGGGCGAGCACAGATACGCAGTATTTT.

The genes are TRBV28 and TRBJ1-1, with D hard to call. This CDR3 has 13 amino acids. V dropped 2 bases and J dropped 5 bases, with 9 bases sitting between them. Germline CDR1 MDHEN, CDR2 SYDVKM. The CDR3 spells CASSLRRWTEAFF. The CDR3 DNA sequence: TGTGCCAGCAGTTTAAGGAGATGGACTGAAGCTTTCTTT.

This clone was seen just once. CDR3 protein: CAISARSSDNSPLHF. CDR3 bases: TGTGCCATCAGTGCTCGGAGTTCTGATAATTCACCCCTCCACTTT. V and J are TRBV10-3 and TRBJ1-6, with D uncertain. The CDR3 runs 15 residues. Germline CDR1 is ENHRY and CDR2 is SYGVKD. The ends were cut back, 4 bases at V and 5 bases at J, with 12 bases in the middle.

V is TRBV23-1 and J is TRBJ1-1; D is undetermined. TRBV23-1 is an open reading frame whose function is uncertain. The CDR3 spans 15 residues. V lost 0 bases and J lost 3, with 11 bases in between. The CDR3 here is CASSQSGKRDTEAFF. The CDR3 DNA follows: TGCGCCAGCAGTCAATCGGGGAAAAGGGACACTGAAGCTTTCTTT.

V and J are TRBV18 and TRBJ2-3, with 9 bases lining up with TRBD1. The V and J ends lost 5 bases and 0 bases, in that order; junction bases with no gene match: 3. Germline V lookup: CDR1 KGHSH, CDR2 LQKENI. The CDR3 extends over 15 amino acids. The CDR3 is CASSSQGASTDTQYF. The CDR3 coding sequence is TGTGCCAGCTCATCACAGGGGGCTAGCACAGATACGCAGTATTTT.

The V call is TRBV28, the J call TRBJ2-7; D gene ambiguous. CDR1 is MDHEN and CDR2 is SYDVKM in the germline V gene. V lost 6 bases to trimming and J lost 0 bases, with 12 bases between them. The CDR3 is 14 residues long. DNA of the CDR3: TGTGCCAGCAGGCAGGACGGCTTCTCCTACGAGCAGTACTTC. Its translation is CASRQDGFSYEQYF.

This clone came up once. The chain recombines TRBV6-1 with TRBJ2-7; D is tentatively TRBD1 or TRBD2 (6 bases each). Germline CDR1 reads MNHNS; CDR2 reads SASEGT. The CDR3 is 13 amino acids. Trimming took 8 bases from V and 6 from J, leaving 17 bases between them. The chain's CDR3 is CASVGGGLGEQYF. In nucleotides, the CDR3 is TGTGCCAGCGTGGGGGGCGGTTTAGGCGAGCAGTACTTC.

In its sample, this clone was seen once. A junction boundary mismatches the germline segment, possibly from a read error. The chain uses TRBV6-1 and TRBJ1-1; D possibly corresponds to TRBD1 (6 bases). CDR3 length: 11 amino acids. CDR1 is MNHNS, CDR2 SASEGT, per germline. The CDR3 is CAISDFRGAFF. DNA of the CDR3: TGTGCCATCAGTGACTTCAGGGGAGCTTTCTTT.

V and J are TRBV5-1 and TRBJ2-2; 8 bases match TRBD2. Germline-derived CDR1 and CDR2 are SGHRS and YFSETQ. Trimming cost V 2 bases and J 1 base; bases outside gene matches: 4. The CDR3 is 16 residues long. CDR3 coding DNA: TGCGCCAGCAGCTTTCCCGGGACTAGGAACACCGGGGAGCTGTTTTTT. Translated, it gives CASSFPGTRNTGELFF.